What follows are 18 T cell receptor beta chains derived from one specimen sequenced in a study of T cell repertoires in cytomegalovirus infection. Their antigen targets remain unknown. Each CDR3 protein is one row after TCRdb ran MiXCR on the reads. The sample consists of a few hundred thousand distinct CDR3 sequences, about 20% of them appearing once. The material sequenced was cultured PBMCs, taken from culture after CMV antigen stimulation. The receptors come from a human donor in good health (CMV status not recorded). Some clones in this sample may be carry-over from other donors' samples.

This clonotype appeared many times. V is TRBV7-2 and J is TRBJ2-6, with D possibly being TRBD2 (5 bases). There are 19 residues in the CDR3. The V end lost 2 bases, the J end lost 1 base, and 18 bases lay between the germline ends. Germline V gene data show CDR1 as SGHTA and CDR2 as FQGNSA. CDR3 region: CASSLRGRSHESGANVLTF. CDR3 nucleotides: TGTGCCAGCAGCTTAAGAGGGAGATCTCATGAATCTGGGGCCAACGTCCTGACTTTC.

This clonotype was detected once. J is TRBJ2-2 and V is TRBV19; either TRBD1 or TRBD2 may supply D (5 bases each). CDR1 and CDR2 (germline): LNHDA, SQIVND (reference sequence). The CDR3 is 14 amino acids. CDR3 sequence reads: CVTHQGTNTGELFF. The CDR3 DNA reads TGTGTCACCCACCAAGGGACCAACACCGGGGAGCTGTTTTTT.

This clonotype was seen many times. The chain employs TRBV11-2 and TRBJ2-5, with D perhaps matching TRBD2 (5 bases). Germline V gene sequence: CDR1 SGHAT, CDR2 FQNNGV. CDR3 length: 15 amino acids. Trimming cost V 0 bases and J 7 bases, with 15 bases left between them. This CDR3 reads CASSLDRWSSATQYF. CDR3 bases: TGTGCCAGCAGCTTAGATAGGTGGAGTAGCGCGACCCAGTACTTC.

The rearrangement uses TRBV7-2 and TRBJ2-1; no definite D call. Germline-derived CDR1 and CDR2 are SGHTA and FQGNSA. CDR3 length: 13 residues. V lost 5 bases and J 11 bases, leaving 16 bases between the germline ends. DNA for the CDR3: TGTGCCAGCAGCCAAAACCGGCAGGCGAAGCAGTTCTTC. Translated, it gives CASSQNRQAKQFF.

The chain uses TRBV4-3 and TRBJ2-7; 8 positions agree with TRBD2. Trimming at V came to 3 bases and at J to 2 bases, leaving 3 bases not matched to a gene. Germline V gene data show CDR1 as LGHNA and CDR2 as YSLEER. The CDR3 contains 14 residues. The CDR3 nucleotides are TGCGCCAGCAGCCAGACTAGCGATACCTACGAGCAGTACTTC. Encoded protein: CASSQTSDTYEQYF.

In this sample, this clonotype turned up many times. The V gene is TRBV10-3, the J gene TRBJ1-5; no reliable D call. CDR3 length equals 12 residues. Germline values: CDR1 ENHRY, CDR2 SYGVKD. V shed 4 bases and J shed 1 base, with 2 bases lying between them. Written as DNA, the CDR3 is TGTGCCATCAGTGGGAGCAATCAGCCCCAGCATTTT. It translates to CAISGSNQPQHF.

In this sample, this clonotype turned up many times. This chain uses TRBV7-2 with TRBJ2-7, with 8 bases matching TRBD2. Per the germline V gene, CDR1 is SGHTA and CDR2 is FQGNSA. The CDR3 runs to 15 residues. The trim removed 3 bases at V and 3 bases at J, leaving 7 bases unmatched. The CDR3 DNA follows: TGTGCCAGCAGCTTTCTCAGCGGGAGCCGCTACGAGCAGTACGTC. Its protein is CASSFLSGSRYEQYV.

The chain links TRBV7-2 to TRBJ2-5; a weak D match, TRBD2 (7 bases). Trimming shortened V by 4 bases and J by 5 bases, and 17 bases separated the two germline ends. The CDR3 is made up of 15 amino acids. Germline lookup yields CDR1 SGHTA and CDR2 FQGNSA. The CDR3 DNA sequence: TGTGCCAGCAGCTCTTCTTGGGGGGGCATCGAGACCCAGTACTTC. Its protein is CASSSSWGGIETQYF. The variable domain in full, completed from reference TRBV7-2 and TRBJ2-5, reads GAGVSQSPSNKVTEKGKDVELRCDPISGHTALYWYRQSLGQGLEFLIYFQGNSAPDKSGLPSDRFSAERTGGSVSTLTIQRTQQEDSAVYLCASSSSWGGIETQYFGPGTRLLVL.

The rearrangement joins TRBV4-3 to TRBJ2-1; D perhaps matches TRBD2 (5 bases). CDR3 length: 15 residues. With 1 base removed from V and 8 bases from J, the gap between germline ends came to 15 bases. Germline values: CDR1 LGHNA, CDR2 YSLEER. The CDR3 sequence: CASSQAAEPLHEQFF. The DNA for the CDR3 is TGCGCCAGCAGCCAAGCAGCGGAGCCTCTCCATGAGCAGTTCTTC.

This clonotype has only a few counts. The chain employs TRBV5-6 and TRBJ2-2; D is uncertain. Germline V gives CDR1 SGHDT, CDR2 YYEEEE. This CDR3 has 16 residues. Trimming pared 6 bases from V and 2 bases from J, leaving 17 bases between. The CDR3 protein is CASIRMARINTGELFF. The CDR3 DNA is TGTGCCAGCATTAGGATGGCCAGGATTAACACCGGGGAGCTGTTTTTT.

Many counts were recorded for this clonotype. CDR3 in DNA: TGTGCCAGCACCCCGGGACAAGCGAACACCGGGGAGCTGTTTTTT. Protein: CASTPGQANTGELFF. The V call is TRBV7-2, the J call TRBJ2-2; maybe TRBD1 (6 bases). Between the trimmed V and J ends, which lost 7 bases and 0 bases, there was a span of 12 bases. The CDR3 is made up of 15 amino acids. CDR1 SGHTA and CDR2 FQGNSA come from the germline V gene. The complete variable domain, with remaining parts taken from reference TRBV7-2 and TRBJ2-2, reads GAGVSQSPSNKVTEKGKDVELRCDPISGHTALYWYRQSLGQGLEFLIYFQGNSAPDKSGLPSDRFSAERTGGSVSTLTIQRTQQEDSAVYLCASTPGQANTGELFFGEGSRLTVL.

This clonotype came up many times. This sequence joins TRBV6-1 and TRBJ1-2, with TRBD1 matching over 10 bases. The germline V gene encodes CDR1 MNHNS and CDR2 SASEGT. The CDR3 covers 15 residues. Germline trimming cut 5 bases from V and 8 bases from J; bases unmatched to any gene: 11. The CDR3 nucleotides read TGTGCCAGCAGTTCCCCCACCAGGACAGGGGGAGGCTACACCTTC. This codes for CASSSPTRTGGGYTF.

This clonotype was detected many times. This sequence joins TRBV28 and TRBJ2-2, with D uncertain. The V gene lost 6 bases and the J gene lost 4 bases, with 9 bases spanning the gap. Germline CDR1 MDHEN, CDR2 SYDVKM. CDR3 length equals 13 residues. CDR3 loop: CASSFRGTGELFF. CDR3 nucleotide sequence: TGTGCCAGCAGCTTTCGCGGCACCGGGGAGCTGTTTTTT.

This chain uses TRBV4-1 with TRBJ2-7; unclear D gene. V was cut by 3 bases and J by 1 base, with 7 bases left in between. The CDR3 is 13 amino acids. Germline CDR1 is MGHRA and CDR2 is YSYEKL. The CDR3 region has the DNA TGCGCCAGCAGCCATAGAATGTCCTACGAGCAGTACTTC. Its protein product is CASSHRMSYEQYF.

The chain is built from TRBV2 and TRBJ2-7; 7 bases are a match to TRBD2. The CDR3 consists of 14 residues. The V gene end was trimmed by 7 bases and the J gene end by 0 bases; junction bases not matched to a gene: 6. CDR1 and CDR2 from the germline V gene are SNHLY and FYNNEI. The CDR3 reads CASTSSGSSYEQYF. DNA for the CDR3: TGTGCCAGCACTTCTAGCGGAAGCTCCTACGAGCAGTACTTC. Together with reference TRBV2 and TRBJ2-7, the CDR3 gives the full variable domain: EPEVTQTPSHQVTQMGQEVILRCVPISNHLYFYWYRQILGQKVEFLVSFYNNEISEKSEIFDDQFSVERPDGSNFTLKIRSTKLEDSAMYFCASTSSGSSYEQYFGPGTRLTVT.

J is TRBJ1-1 and V is TRBV5-1; D ambiguous. The V end lost 0 bases, the J end lost 10 bases, and 19 bases lay between the germline ends. The CDR3 consists of 15 residues. Germline CDR1 reads SGHRS; CDR2 reads YFSETQ. CDR3 amino acids: CASSLEDPGSFGAFF. CDR3 bases: TGCGCCAGCAGCTTGGAGGACCCGGGGTCGTTCGGAGCTTTCTTT. The full variable domain, completed using reference TRBV5-1 and TRBJ1-1, is KAGVTQTPRYLIKTRGQQVTLSCSPISGHRSVSWYQQTPGQGLQFLFEYFSETQRNKGNFPGRFSGRQFSNSRSEMNVSTLELGDSALYLCASSLEDPGSFGAFFGQGTRLTVV.

The chain has TRBV7-9 and TRBJ2-2, with D maybe TRBD1 (6 bases). This CDR3 spans 14 amino acids. Germline CDR1 and CDR2: SEHNR and FQNEAQ (reference sequence). The V and J ends lost 4 bases and 6 bases respectively, with 12 bases between them. As DNA, the CDR3 is TGTGCCAGCAGCTCGAAGTGGGGGCCCGGGGAGCTGTTTTTT. Amino acids: CASSSKWGPGELFF. Looking up the rest from reference TRBV7-9 and TRBJ2-2 gives the full variable domain: DTGVSQNPRHKITKRGQNVTFRCDPISEHNRLYWYRQTLGQGPEFLTYFQNEAQLEKSRLLSDRFSAERPKGSFSTLEIQRTEQGDSAMYLCASSSKWGPGELFFGEGSRLTVL.

This clonotype was seen ten or more times. The rearrangement joins TRBV7-2 to TRBJ2-5, with a tentative D call TRBD1 (6 bases). The CDR3 is made up of 13 amino acids. Germline V gene lookup returns CDR1 SGHTA and CDR2 FQGNSA. The ends were cut back, 5 bases at V and 9 bases at J, with 16 bases in the middle. The CDR3 DNA follows: TGTGCCAGCAGCCCTCAGGGGCCCAGGGCCCAGTACTTC. Translating it yields CASSPQGPRAQYF.